The 21 T cell receptor beta chains reported below all come from one sample, sequenced in a study of cytomegalovirus exposure and HLA in healthy donors. The primer mix had 60 Vbeta and 13 Jbeta primers. Measured with immunoSEQ multiplex PCR; TCRdb has only the in-frame clones, and not every one. This sample carries about 200,000 clones, 79% of them seen once, and the ten largest clones take less than 2%. Input material: PBMCs. The source of these receptors is a girl aged 5 to 17 in good health and CMV-seropositive.

The chain combines TRBV18 with TRBJ2-7, with TRBD2 matching over 7 bases. The CDR3 is 15 amino acids. V was pared by 2 bases and J by 3 bases, with 7 bases of the junction left unmatched. Germline values: CDR1 KGHSH, CDR2 LQKENI. The CDR3 is CASSPKTGGLYEQYF. CDR3 DNA: TGTGCCAGCTCACCAAAAACGGGGGGACTCTACGAGCAGTACTTC.

This clone was observed a few times. This chain uses TRBV4-3 with TRBJ2-7, with D maybe TRBD1 (5 bases). Trimming cost V 0 bases and J 5 bases, with 8 bases left between them. This CDR3 contains 13 residues. CDR1 LGHNA and CDR2 YSLEER come from the germline V gene. The CDR3 nucleotides read TGCGCCAGCAGCCAAGAGTGGGGCCACGAGCAGTACTTC. Amino acids: CASSQEWGHEQYF.

This chain links TRBV6-5 with TRBJ2-5, with D possibly being TRBD2 (6 bases). The J call may be mistaken, given a closer DNA end match to TRBJ2-7. The CDR3 covers 12 residues. The germline gives CDR1 MNHEY, CDR2 SVGAGI. The CDR3 DNA sequence: TGTGCCAGCAGGGAGGGGAGCCACGAGCAGTACTTC. Encoded protein: CASREGSHEQYF.

The chain joins TRBV4-3 to TRBJ2-2; 8 positions agree with TRBD1. The trim removed 0 bases at V and 0 bases at J, leaving 9 bases unmatched. CDR3 size: 19 residues. CDR1 LGHNA and CDR2 YSLEER come from the germline V gene. The CDR3 DNA reads as TGCGCCAGCAGCCAAGATGGGGGGACAGGTTACTCGAACACCGGGGAGCTGTTTTTT. Its protein product is CASSQDGGTGYSNTGELFF.

The chain recombines TRBV4-1 with TRBJ1-5; D not resolved. V was clipped by 1 base and J by 5 bases, with 9 bases between them. Germline V gives CDR1 MGHRA, CDR2 YSYEKL. The CDR3 is 14 residues long. CDR3 protein: CASSQVGVYQPQHF. The CDR3 DNA reads as TGCGCCAGCAGCCAAGTGGGAGTCTATCAGCCCCAGCATTTT.

The V and J genes are TRBV7-2 and TRBJ2-7; 8 positions match TRBD1. The length of the CDR3 is 15 residues. Looked up from germline, CDR1 is SGHTA and CDR2 is FQGNSA. V lost 1 base to trimming and J lost 3 bases; unmatched junction nucleotides: 5. DNA of the CDR3: TGTGCCAGCAGCTTAGAAGGGACAGGAGTCTACGAGCAGTACTTC. It is translated as CASSLEGTGVYEQYF.

The chain employs TRBV6-5 and TRBJ2-7, with a tentative D call TRBD1 (5 bases). This CDR3 region has 15 residues. Germline loops: CDR1 MNHEY, CDR2 SVGAGI. The V and J ends lost 2 bases and 0 bases respectively, with 11 bases between them. DNA for the CDR3: TGTGCCAGCAGTTACAGGGGCTCACCCTCCTACGAGCAGTACTTC. The encoded protein is CASSYRGSPSYEQYF.

This chain links TRBV6-1 with TRBJ2-7; 7 positions match TRBD1. J gave up 3 bases and V 7 bases, and 9 bases lay outside the gene matches. Germline loops: CDR1 MNHNS, CDR2 SASEGT. The CDR3 loop spans 14 amino acids. The CDR3 spells CASKSGQGVYEQYF. Here the CDR3 DNA reads TGTGCCAGCAAATCGGGGCAGGGGGTCTACGAGCAGTACTTC.

V gene TRBV11-2 combines with J gene TRBJ2-3; TRBD1 aligns across 10 bases. The CDR3 sequence is 18 residues long. The J segment lost 4 bases and the V segment lost 0 bases, leaving 10 bases of the junction unmatched. Germline CDR1 SGHAT, CDR2 FQNNGV. CDR3 DNA: TGTGCCAGCAGCTTAGATGGCAGACAGGGGGCGCCCTCAGATACGCAGTATTTT. Translated, it gives CASSLDGRQGAPSDTQYF.

This clone was observed a few times. The chain joins TRBV11-2 to TRBJ2-6, with D possibly TRBD2 on 7 matching bases. V was clipped by 6 bases and J by 4 bases, with 19 bases between them. Germline loops: CDR1 SGHAT, CDR2 FQNNGV. The CDR3 is 17 residues long. CDR3 DNA: TGTGCCAGCAGTTATGTAGGGGGGGGGTCCGGGGCCAACGTCCTGACTTTC. Translating it yields CASSYVGGGSGANVLTF.

This clone has more than one count but fewer than ten. The chain uses TRBV5-6 and TRBJ1-2, with D possibly being TRBD1 (6 bases). V lost 1 base to trimming and J lost 0 bases, with 13 bases between them. CDR1 and CDR2 (germline): SGHDT, YYEEEE. This CDR3 is 16 amino acids long. The CDR3 protein is CASSLRDIFSNYGYTF. The CDR3 DNA reads TGTGCCAGCAGCTTGCGGGACATCTTTTCTAACTATGGCTACACCTTC.

This chain connects TRBV11-3 to TRBJ2-3; TRBD1 is a possible D gene (5 bases). The CDR3 is 14 residues long. V was clipped by 5 bases and J by 5 bases, with 14 bases between them. CDR1 is SGHNT, CDR2 YENEEA, per germline. This CDR3 is CASSQGTVGDTQYF. CDR3 DNA: TGTGCCAGCAGCCAGGGTACGGTAGGAGATACGCAGTATTTT. Full variable domain (remainder filled in from reference TRBV11-3 and TRBJ2-3): EAGVVQSPRYKIIEKKQPVAFWCNPISGHNTLYWYLQNLGQGPELLIRYENEEAVDDSQLPKDRFSAERLKGVDSTLKIQPAELGDSAVYLCASSQGTVGDTQYFGPGTRLTVL.

This clone was recorded a few times. This chain joins TRBV5-4 and TRBJ1-2, with 8 bases that match TRBD1. This CDR3 has 13 residues. V lost 4 bases and J lost 4; bases outside the gene matches: 3. Looked up from germline, CDR1 is SGHNT and CDR2 is YYREEE (reference sequence). CDR3 region: CASSQGTGYGYTF. CDR3 nucleotides: TGTGCCAGCAGCCAAGGGACAGGCTATGGCTACACCTTC. Full variable domain (rest looked up from reference TRBV5-4 and TRBJ1-2): ETGVTQSPTHLIKTRGQQVTLRCSSQSGHNTVSWYQQALGQGPQFIFQYYREEENGRGNFPPRFSGLQFPNYSSELNVNALELDDSALYLCASSQGTGYGYTFGSGTRLTVV.

This clone appeared a single time. The chain couples TRBV4-2 to TRBJ2-7; 8 positions agree with TRBD2. This CDR3 contains 16 residues. Germline V gives CDR1 LGHNA, CDR2 YNFKEQ. The junction had 12 bases not matched to a gene; V was cut back by 1 base and J by 7 bases. The CDR3 coding sequence is TGTGCCAGCAGCCAAGGACGGGAACGGGGGGGTGGTGAGCAGTACTTC. Amino acids: CASSQGRERGGGEQYF.

There are a few counts of this clone. The chain couples TRBV6-1 to TRBJ2-3; tentative D call: TRBD1 (5 bases). V lost 3 bases and J 2 bases, leaving 9 bases between the germline ends. This CDR3 spans 14 amino acids. Germline V gene lookup returns CDR1 MNHNS and CDR2 SASEGT. The CDR3 reads CASSDGRATDTQYF. CDR3 nucleotides: TGTGCCAGCAGTGATGGCAGGGCCACAGATACGCAGTATTTT.

This chain links TRBV5-6 with TRBJ2-7, with 7 bases aligning to TRBD2. Germline CDR1 SGHDT, CDR2 YYEEEE. The CDR3 covers 14 residues. After removal of 7 bases from V and 3 bases from J, the junction contained 10 bases not matched to a gene. For the CDR3, the DNA is TGTGCCAGCTGGGAGCGGGGACTTTTCTACGAGCAGTACTTC. As protein: CASWERGLFYEQYF.

J is TRBJ2-1 and V is TRBV11-2; 8 bases fit TRBD2. The V gene end was trimmed by 0 bases and the J gene end by 5 bases; junction bases not matched to a gene: 9. In germline, CDR1 is SGHAT, CDR2 FQNNGV. This CDR3 comprises 17 residues. This CDR3 reads CASSLDSGARLDNEQFF. CDR3 DNA: TGTGCCAGCAGCTTAGATAGCGGGGCCCGGCTAGACAATGAGCAGTTCTTC.

J is TRBJ2-5 and V is TRBV21-1; the D segment call TRBD2 is taken from the table without a DNA check. TRBV21-1 is an annotated pseudogene. This CDR3 is 14 amino acids long. The DNA of the CDR3 is TGTGCCAGCACCTATCGCGGGGGGAGGGAGACCCAGTACTTC. This encodes CASTYRGGRETQYF.

Only a few counts were recorded for this clone. The CDR3 is CASSEWGTRVQSGNTIYF. CDR3 nucleotide sequence: TGTGCCAGCAGTGAATGGGGGACACGGGTACAATCTGGAAACACCATATATTTT. The gene calls are TRBV6-1 and TRBJ1-3; D is perhaps TRBD1 (6 bases). CDR1 and CDR2 from the germline V gene are MNHNS and SASEGT. The CDR3 totals 18 residues. The V end lost 2 bases, the J end lost 1 base, and 18 bases lay between the germline ends.

This sequence joins TRBV7-7 and TRBJ2-1, with D possibly being TRBD2 (5 bases). The V gene lost 2 bases and the J gene lost 2 bases, with 10 bases spanning the gap. The germline V gene has CDR1 SSHAT and CDR2 FNYEAQ (reference sequence). This CDR3 comprises 15 residues. The CDR3 DNA reads TGTGCCAGCAGCTTATCATCCGGGGCCTACAATGAGCAGTTCTTC. This gives the protein CASSLSSGAYNEQFF. Filled out from reference TRBV7-7 and TRBJ2-1, the complete variable domain reads GAGVSQSPRYKVTKRGQDVTLRCDPISSHATLYWYQQALGQGPEFLTYFNYEAQPDKSGLPSDRFSAERPEGSISTLTIQRTEQRDSAMYRCASSLSSGAYNEQFFGPGTRLTVL.

V is TRBV5-4 and J is TRBJ1-2; D may be TRBD1 (5 bases). The CDR3 has 13 residues. Trimming shortened V by 5 bases and J by 8 bases, and 16 bases separated the two germline ends. Germline CDR1 SGHNT, CDR2 YYREEE (reference sequence). The CDR3 is CASRIDSRRGYTF. CDR3 in DNA: TGTGCCAGCAGGATCGACAGCCGCAGGGGCTACACCTTC.